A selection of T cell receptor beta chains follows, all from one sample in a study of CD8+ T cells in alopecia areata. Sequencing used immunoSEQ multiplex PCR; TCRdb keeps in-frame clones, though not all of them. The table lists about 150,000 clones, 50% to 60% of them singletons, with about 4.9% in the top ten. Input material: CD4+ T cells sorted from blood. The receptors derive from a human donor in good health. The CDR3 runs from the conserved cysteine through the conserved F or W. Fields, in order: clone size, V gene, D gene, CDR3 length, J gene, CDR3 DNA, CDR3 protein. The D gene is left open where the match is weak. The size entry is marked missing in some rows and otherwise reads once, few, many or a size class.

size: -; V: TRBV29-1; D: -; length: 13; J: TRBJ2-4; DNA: TGCAGCGTTGACAGCCCCCCGGGACCCATTCAGTACTTC; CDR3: CSVDSPPGPIQYF
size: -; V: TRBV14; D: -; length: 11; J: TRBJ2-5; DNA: TGTGCCAGCAGCCATGGAGAGACCCAGTACTTC; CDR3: CASSHGETQYF
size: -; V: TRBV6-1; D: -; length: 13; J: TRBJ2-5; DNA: TGTGCCAGCAGAAGGACAGCTCAAGAGACCCAGTACTTC; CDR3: CASRRTAQETQYF
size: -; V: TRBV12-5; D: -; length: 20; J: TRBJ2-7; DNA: TGTGCTAGTGGTTCGGAGGGAAAGTCGGTAGGGGGGTCGGTGGGCTACGAGCAGTACTTC; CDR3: CASGSEGKSVGGSVGYEQYF
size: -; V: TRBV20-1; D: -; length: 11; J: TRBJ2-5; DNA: TGCAGTGCTACCCTCCGGGACCGTGAGTACTTC; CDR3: CSATLRDREYF
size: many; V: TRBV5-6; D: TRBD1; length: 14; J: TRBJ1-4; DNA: TGTGCCAGCAGCCGGCGACAGGGACGGGAAAAACTGTTTTTT; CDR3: CASSRRQGREKLFF
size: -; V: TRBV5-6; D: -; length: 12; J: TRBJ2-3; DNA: TGTGCCAGCAGCTTGGATCCGGGTACGCAGTATTTT; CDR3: CASSLDPGTQYF
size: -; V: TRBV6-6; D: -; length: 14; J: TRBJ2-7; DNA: TGTGCCAGCAGTCCCGGGCAGGGGAACTACGAGCAGTACTTC; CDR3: CASSPGQGNYEQYF
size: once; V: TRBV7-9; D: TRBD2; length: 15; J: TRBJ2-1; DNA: TGTGCCAGCAGCTTAATAGCGGGAGGGCCCAATGAGCAGTTCTTC; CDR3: CASSLIAGGPNEQFF
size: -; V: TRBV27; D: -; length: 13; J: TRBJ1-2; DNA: TGTGCCAGCAGTAAAGCGGGGGCGCAGGGCTACACCTTC; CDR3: CASSKAGAQGYTF
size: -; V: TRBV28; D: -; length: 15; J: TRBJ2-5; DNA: TGTGCCAGCAGCCTTCATGTAGGGTCGGGGGAGACCCAGTACTTC; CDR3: CASSLHVGSGETQYF
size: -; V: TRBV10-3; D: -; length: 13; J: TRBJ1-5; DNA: TGTGCCATCAGGGGTCGGAGCAATCAGCCCCAGCATTTT; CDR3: CAIRGRSNQPQHF
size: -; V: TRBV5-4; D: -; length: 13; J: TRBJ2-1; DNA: TGTGCCAGCAGCCCACCGCAGCGCAATGAGCAGTTCTTC; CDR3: CASSPPQRNEQFF
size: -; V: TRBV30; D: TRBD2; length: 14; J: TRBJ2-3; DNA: TGTGCCTGGAGTGGGACTAGTAGATTAGATACGCAGTATTTT; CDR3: CAWSGTSRLDTQYF
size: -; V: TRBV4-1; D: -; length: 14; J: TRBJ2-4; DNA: TGCGCCACCTCGGAGATCCCGGTCGGAAACATTCAGTACTTC; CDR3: CATSEIPVGNIQYF
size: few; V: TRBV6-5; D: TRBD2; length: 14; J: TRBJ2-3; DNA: TGTGCCAGCATGGGGCTAGCGGCCACAGATACGCAGTATTTT; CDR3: CASMGLAATDTQYF
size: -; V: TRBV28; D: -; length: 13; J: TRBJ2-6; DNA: TGTGCCAGCAGGATCCCTGGGGCCAACGTCCTGACTTTC; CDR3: CASRIPGANVLTF
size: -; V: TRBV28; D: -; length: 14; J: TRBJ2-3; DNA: TGTGCCAGCAGCCGGGGACTGGGAGGCGCTACGCAGTATTTT; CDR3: CASSRGLGGATQYF
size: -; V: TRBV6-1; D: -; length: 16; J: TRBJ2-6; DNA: TGTGCCAGCAGTGAAGGTGCCAACTCTGGGGCCAACGTCCTGACTTTC; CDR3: CASSEGANSGANVLTF
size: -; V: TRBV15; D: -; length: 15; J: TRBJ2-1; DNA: TGTGCCACCAGCAGAGGAGGGAGCTCCTACAATGAGCAGTTCTTC; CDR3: CATSRGGSSYNEQFF
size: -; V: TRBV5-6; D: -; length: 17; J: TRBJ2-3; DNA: TGTGCCAGCAGCTTGTGGCTTCTTCGGTCTGGAGCAGATACGCAGTATTTT; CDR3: CASSLWLLRSGADTQYF
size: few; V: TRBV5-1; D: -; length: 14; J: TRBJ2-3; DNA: TGCGCCAGCAGCTTACAACCTGGCACAGATACGCAGTATTTT; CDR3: CASSLQPGTDTQYF
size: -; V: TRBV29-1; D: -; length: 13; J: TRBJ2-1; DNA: TGCAGCGTTGTGGGGGGGCAGGCCAATGAGCAGTTCTTC; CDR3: CSVVGGQANEQFF
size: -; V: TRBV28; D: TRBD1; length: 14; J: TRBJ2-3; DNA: TGTGCCAGCAGTTCACAGGGGGAAGGGGAAACGCAGTATTTT; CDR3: CASSSQGEGETQYF
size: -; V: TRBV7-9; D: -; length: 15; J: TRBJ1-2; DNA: TGTGCCAGCAGCCTACTTGGGACCTCTAACTATGGCTACACCTTC; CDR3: CASSLLGTSNYGYTF
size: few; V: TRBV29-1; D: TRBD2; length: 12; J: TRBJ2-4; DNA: TGCAGCGTTGATAGCGGGACTGACATTCAGTACTTC; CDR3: CSVDSGTDIQYF
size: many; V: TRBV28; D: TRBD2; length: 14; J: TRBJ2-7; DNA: TGTGCCAGCAGTTTAGGCGGGAGCTCCTACGAGCAGTACTTC; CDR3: CASSLGGSSYEQYF
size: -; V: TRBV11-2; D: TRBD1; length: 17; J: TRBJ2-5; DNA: TGTGCCAGCAGCTTGAGTCGCGGGACAGGGGGCCAAGAGACCCAGTACTTC; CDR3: CASSLSRGTGGQETQYF
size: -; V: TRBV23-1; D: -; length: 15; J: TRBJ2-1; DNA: TGCGCCAGCAGTCAATCTAGAGCCAAAAGAAATGAGCAGTTCTTC; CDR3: CASSQSRAKRNEQFF
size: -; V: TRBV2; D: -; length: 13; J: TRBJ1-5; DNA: TGTGCCAGCAGTGGGACGGGCAATCAGCCCCAGCATTTT; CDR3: CASSGTGNQPQHF
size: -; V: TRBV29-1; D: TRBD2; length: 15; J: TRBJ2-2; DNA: TGCAGCGTTGAAGGGGCTAGCGGGAGGTCCGGGGAGCTGTTTTTT; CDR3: CSVEGASGRSGELFF
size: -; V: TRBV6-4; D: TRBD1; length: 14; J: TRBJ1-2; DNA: TGTGCCAGCGGGGACAGGGCCGCTAACTATGGCTACACCTTC; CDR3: CASGDRAANYGYTF
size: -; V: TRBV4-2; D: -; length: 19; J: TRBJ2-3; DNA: TGTGCCAGCAGCCAAGACTGGCAGCGGGTAGGGACTAGCACAGATACGCAGTATTTT; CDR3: CASSQDWQRVGTSTDTQYF
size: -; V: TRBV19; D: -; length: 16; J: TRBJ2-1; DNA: TGTGCCAGTGCCAGGTACCGGGGGAGCTCCTACAATGAGCAGTTCTTC; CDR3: CASARYRGSSYNEQFF
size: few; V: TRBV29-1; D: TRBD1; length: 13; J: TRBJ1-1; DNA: TGCAGCGTCGGACAGGGACTGAACACTGAAGCTTTCTTT; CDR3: CSVGQGLNTEAFF
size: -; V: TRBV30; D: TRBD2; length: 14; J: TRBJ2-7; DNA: TGTGCCTGGGCCGGGCGGGGGAGACGCTACGAGCAGTACTTC; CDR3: CAWAGRGRRYEQYF
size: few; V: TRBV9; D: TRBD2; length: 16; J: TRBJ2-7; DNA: TGTGCCAGCAGCGTAGGTGCGGGAGGATTGGCCTACGAGCAGTACTTC; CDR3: CASSVGAGGLAYEQYF
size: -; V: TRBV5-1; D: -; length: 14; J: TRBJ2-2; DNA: TGCGCCAGCAGCTTGGATACGAACACCGGGGAGCTGTTTTTT; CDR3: CASSLDTNTGELFF
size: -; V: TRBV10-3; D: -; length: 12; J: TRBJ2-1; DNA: TGTGCCATCATGGGGGCCCACAATGAGCAGTTCTTC; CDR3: CAIMGAHNEQFF
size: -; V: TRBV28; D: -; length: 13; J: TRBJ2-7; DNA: TGTGCCAGCAGTTTACTCGGGACGCAAGAGCAGTACTTC; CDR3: CASSLLGTQEQYF
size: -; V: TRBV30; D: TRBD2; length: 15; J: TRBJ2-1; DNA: TGTGCCTGGAGTGTCGGGACTAGCATGTACAATGAGCAGTTCTTC; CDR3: CAWSVGTSMYNEQFF
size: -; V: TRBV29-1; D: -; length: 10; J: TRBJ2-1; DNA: TGCAGCGTTGAAGAGTGGGTACGGTTCTTC; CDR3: CSVEEWVRFF
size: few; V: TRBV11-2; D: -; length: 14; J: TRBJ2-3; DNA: TGTGCCAGCAGCTTTTGGGACAGCACAGATACGCAGTATTTT; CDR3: CASSFWDSTDTQYF
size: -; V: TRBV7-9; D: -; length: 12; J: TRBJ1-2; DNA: TGTGCCAGCAGCCTAGATGTGGAAGGCTACACCTTC; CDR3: CASSLDVEGYTF
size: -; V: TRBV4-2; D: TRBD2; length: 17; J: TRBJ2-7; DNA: TGTGCCAGCAGCCAAGATCGGGACCTAGCGGGAGGCTCCGAGCAGTACTTC; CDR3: CASSQDRDLAGGSEQYF
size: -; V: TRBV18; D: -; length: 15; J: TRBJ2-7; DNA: TGTGCCAGCTCACCACGAGGGACTGCGACCTACGAGCAGTACTTC; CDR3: CASSPRGTATYEQYF
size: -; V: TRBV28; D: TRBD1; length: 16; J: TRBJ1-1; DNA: TGTGCCAGCAGTCCGGGACAGTTATTTATGAACACTGAAGCTTTCTTT; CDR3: CASSPGQLFMNTEAFF
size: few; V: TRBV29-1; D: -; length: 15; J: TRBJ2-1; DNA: TGCAGCGTTGGACTTGGGGGAGCAAGTGGGGATGAGCAGTTCTTC; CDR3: CSVGLGGASGDEQFF
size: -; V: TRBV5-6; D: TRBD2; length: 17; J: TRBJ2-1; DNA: TGTGCCAGCAGCTTGTTGGGGAGGGTCGGTAGCAACAATGAGCAGTTCTTC; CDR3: CASSLLGRVGSNNEQFF
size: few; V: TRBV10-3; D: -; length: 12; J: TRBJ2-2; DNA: TGTGCCACATCAGGGGCCACCGGGGAGCTGTTTTTT; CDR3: CATSGATGELFF
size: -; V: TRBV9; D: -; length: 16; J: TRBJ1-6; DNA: TGTGCCAGCAGCGTAGAGGCAGGACGTTTTAATTCACCCCTCCACTTT; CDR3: CASSVEAGRFNSPLHF
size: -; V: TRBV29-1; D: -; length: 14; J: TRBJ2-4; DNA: TGCAGCGTTGTGAGCTTCCTCCGGTCCGACATTCAGTACTTC; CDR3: CSVVSFLRSDIQYF
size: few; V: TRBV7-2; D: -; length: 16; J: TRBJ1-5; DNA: TGTGCCAGCAGCTTAGAGGGCCAGGATAGCAATCAGCCCCAGCATTTT; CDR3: CASSLEGQDSNQPQHF